These 11 T cell receptor beta chains originate from one sample sequenced in a study of T cells of healthy individuals. MiXCR was run by TCRdb on the 5' RACE reads, yielding one entry per CDR3 protein. The profile shows tens of thousands of distinct CDR3 sequences, 15% to 20% of them singletons. The receptors here all came from a human donor in good health.

This clonotype was counted only a few times. The CDR3 loop is CASSGGTQGVNTEAFF. The CDR3 coding sequence is TGCGCCAGCAGTGGGGGGACACAGGGGGTGAACACTGAAGCTTTCTTT. The chain has TRBV10-2 and TRBJ1-1; TRBD1 matches at 8 bases. V lost 4 bases, J lost 0 bases, and 7 bases stayed unmatched. Per the germline V gene, CDR1 is WSHSY and CDR2 is SAAADI. The CDR3 contains 16 residues.

This clonotype was found many times. The chain joins TRBV11-2 to TRBJ2-3; D unclear. Trimming removed 1 base from V and 3 bases from J, with 11 bases in between. Germline CDR1 reads SGHAT; CDR2 reads FQNNGV. This CDR3 is built from 15 residues. The CDR3 DNA sequence: TGTGCCAGCAGCTTAGTTACCGGTGGGACAGATACGCAGTATTTT. This codes for CASSLVTGGTDTQYF. The full variable domain, rest sourced from reference TRBV11-2 and TRBJ2-3, is EAGVAQSPRYKIIEKRQSVAFWCNPISGHATLYWYQQILGQGPKLLIQFQNNGVVDDSQLPKDRFSAERLKGVDSTLKIQPAKLEDSAVYLCASSLVTGGTDTQYFGPGTRLTVL.

This clonotype has only a few counts. The gene calls are TRBV20-1 and TRBJ2-5, with D maybe TRBD2 (5 bases). Trimming removed 2 bases at V and 2 bases at J, with 9 bases between. Looked up from germline, CDR1 is DFQATT and CDR2 is SNEGSKA (reference sequence). The CDR3 loop spans 13 amino acids. CDR3 DNA: TGCAGTGCTAGAACGGAGGCACAAGAGACCCAGTACTTC. Translating gives CSARTEAQETQYF.

This rearrangement joins TRBV2 to TRBJ2-5; D unresolved. CDR3 length: 16 amino acids. Germline assignment: CDR1 SNHLY and CDR2 FYNNEI. V gave up 0 bases and J gave up 2 bases, with 13 bases separating them. Here the CDR3 reads CASSEARERTQETQYF. The DNA of the CDR3 is TGTGCCAGCAGTGAAGCAAGGGAACGTACTCAAGAGACCCAGTACTTC.

This clonotype came up a few times. The chain's CDR3 is CATSDTGSGYQETQYF. The CDR3 DNA follows: TGTGCCACCAGTGACACAGGGTCCGGGTACCAAGAGACCCAGTACTTC. The chain has TRBV24-1 and TRBJ2-5; D might be TRBD1 (6 bases). Germline V lookup: CDR1 KGHDR, CDR2 SFDVKD. Between the trimmed V and J ends, which lost 4 bases and 0 bases, there was a span of 14 bases. This CDR3 has 16 residues.

This clonotype appeared many times. The V gene is TRBV4-3, the J gene TRBJ1-2, with D uncertain. This CDR3 comprises 13 residues. The V end was cut by 0 bases, the J end by 4 bases, with 6 bases between. CDR1 and CDR2 (germline): LGHNA, YSLEER. Here the CDR3 reads CASSQEAGYGYTF. CDR3 DNA: TGCGCCAGCAGCCAAGAGGCAGGCTATGGCTACACCTTC.

In its sample, this clonotype was seen many times. V is TRBV28 and J is TRBJ2-7, with no clear D. V was trimmed by 8 bases and J by 6 bases, leaving 11 bases between them. The CDR3 contains 11 residues. CDR1 is MDHEN and CDR2 is SYDVKM in the germline V gene. Here the CDR3 DNA reads TGTGCCAGCTGGAAGACGGGCGAGCAGTACTTC. This gives the protein CASWKTGEQYF.

Of note for this clonotype: This may come from a read error, since a much larger clone is one base off. V and J are TRBV12-3 or TRBV12-4 and TRBJ2-5, with TRBD2 matching over 9 bases. Trimming at V came to 6 bases and at J to 4 bases, leaving 21 bases not matched to a gene. The CDR3 contains 19 residues. The CDR3 sequence: CASRFALVAGDRSGETQYF. The DNA of the CDR3 is TGTGCCAGCAGGTTTGCCCTAGTAGCGGGAGATAGGTCGGGAGAGACCCAGTACTTC.

The sample holds many counts of this clonotype. The rearrangement uses TRBV5-1 and TRBJ2-7; unclear D gene. Germline V gives CDR1 SGHRS, CDR2 YFSETQ. V was shortened by 4 bases and J by 4 bases, with 12 bases between the two germline ends. The CDR3 sequence is 13 residues long. The CDR3 DNA reads TGCGCCAGCAGCGGCCCCCCTGTTTACGAGCAGTACTTC. Translated, it gives CASSGPPVYEQYF.

A few counts support this clonotype. The genes are TRBV5-5 and TRBJ2-2; 11 bases are a match to TRBD2. The germline V gene has CDR1 SGHKS and CDR2 YYEKEE (reference sequence). This CDR3 has 16 residues. The V gene end was trimmed by 4 bases and the J gene end by 1 base; junction bases not matched to a gene: 3. The CDR3 DNA reads as TGTGCCAGCAGCGCTGGGACTAGCGGGAACACCGGGGAGCTGTTTTTT. Translation gives CASSAGTSGNTGELFF.

This clonotype showed up just a few times. The V call is TRBV20-1, the J call TRBJ2-7; 8 nucleotides agree with TRBD2. The CDR3 has 13 residues. From germline, CDR1 is DFQATT and CDR2 SNEGSKA (reference sequence). The V gene end was trimmed by 6 bases and the J gene end by 3 bases; junction bases not matched to a gene: 7. The CDR3 region has the DNA TGCAGTGCAACCGGGACTAGTCGCTACGAGCAGTACTTC. The encoded protein is CSATGTSRYEQYF.